This is a list of T cell receptor beta chains from one sample in a study of cytomegalovirus exposure and HLA in healthy donors. Here immunoSEQ multiplex PCR was the method, and the copy in TCRdb shows in-frame clones only, minus some. The table has tens of thousands of clones, roughly 79% seen once. The sample was PBMCs. The source of these receptors is a man aged 50 or older in good health and CMV-seronegative. Both conserved end residues are part of each CDR3. D genes are given only for firm matches. Some rows mark clone size as missing; the rest say once, few, many or name a class of expanded clone.

clone_size	d_call	v_call	j_call	cdr3_aa	cdr3_nt
.	TRBD1	TRBV5-1	TRBJ1-1	CASSRDYRGQNTEAFF	TGCGCCAGCAGTAGGGACTACAGGGGGCAAAACACTGAAGCTTTCTTT
few	.	TRBV2	TRBJ1-1	CASRVGQQNTEAFF	TGTGCCAGCAGGGTTGGACAGCAGAACACTGAAGCTTTCTTT
.	.	TRBV4-3	TRBJ1-2	CASSQGGGYYGYTF	TGCGCCAGCAGCCAAGGTGGCGGCTACTATGGCTACACCTTC
few	TRBD1	TRBV7-6	TRBJ1-1	CASSFRDRGYSFF	TGTGCCAGCAGCTTTCGGGACAGGGGGTATTCTTTCTTT
few	.	TRBV10-3	TRBJ2-1	CAITTASYNEQFF	TGTGCCATCACGACAGCGTCCTACAATGAGCAGTTCTTC
.	.	TRBV28	TRBJ1-5	CASTSSYRDYSNQPQHF	TGTGCCAGCACCTCTTCCTACAGGGATTATAGCAATCAGCCCCAGCATTTT
.	.	TRBV7-2	TRBJ2-2	CASSLTLASKLFF	TGTGCCAGCAGCTTAACATTGGCCAGTAAGCTGTTTTTT
.	.	TRBV7-2	TRBJ2-3	CASSPQGSGLSTDTQYF	TGTGCCAGCAGCCCCCAAGGTAGCGGACTAAGCACAGATACGCAGTATTTT
.	.	TRBV4-3	TRBJ2-1	CASSQDGTGTLTNNEQFF	TGCGCCAGCAGCCAAGATGGCACCGGGACTCTTACCAACAATGAGCAGTTCTTC
few	TRBD1	TRBV27	TRBJ1-1	CASSFRTGMKSNTEAFF	TGTGCCAGCAGTTTTCGGACAGGGATGAAATCGAACACTGAAGCTTTCTTT
.	.	TRBV4-3	TRBJ2-2	CASSQDYYNTGELFF	TGCGCCAGCAGCCAAGATTATTATAACACCGGGGAGCTGTTTTTT
.	.	TRBV5-1	TRBJ1-2	CASSLFAEGYTF	TGCGCCAGCAGCTTGTTTGCTGAGGGCTACACCTTC
.	.	TRBV7-2	TRBJ2-7	CASSSESYEQYF	TGTGCCAGCAGTTCGGAGTCCTACGAGCAGTACTTC
few	.	TRBV6-1	TRBJ2-3	CASSELGSTDTQYF	TGTGCCAGCAGTGAACTCGGGTCCACAGATACGCAGTATTTT
.	TRBD1	TRBV7-9	TRBJ1-6	CASSLGGQGTSPLHF	TGTGCCAGCAGCTTAGGGGGACAGGGGACTTCACCCCTCCACTTT
.	.	TRBV30	TRBJ2-7	CAWSAVARTTGQYF	TGTGCCTGGAGTGCGGTAGCGAGGACTACGGGACAGTACTTC
once	TRBD2	TRBV29-1	TRBJ2-3	CSVPGGSTDTQYF	TGCAGCGTCCCGGGAGGAAGCACAGATACGCAGTATTTT
.	.	TRBV29-1	TRBJ1-1	CSAASQTRLEAFF	TGCAGCGCCGCGTCTCAGACCAGGTTAGAAGCTTTCTTT
.	.	TRBV6-5	TRBJ1-1	CASREPGGNTEAFF	TGTGCCAGCAGAGAACCGGGGGGGAACACTGAAGCTTTCTTT
few	.	TRBV5-4	TRBJ1-1	CASGVTGKGTEAFF	TGTGCCAGCGGGGTAACAGGGAAAGGCACTGAAGCTTTCTTT
.	.	TRBV5-1	TRBJ2-2	CASSSSGAAGELFF	TGCGCCAGCTCATCGTCAGGGGCGGCCGGGGAGCTGTTTTTT
many	TRBD2	TRBV2	TRBJ2-2	CASSVTSGNTGELFF	TGTGCCAGCAGTGTAACTAGCGGGAACACCGGGGAGCTGTTTTTT
few	TRBD2	TRBV7-8	TRBJ2-7	CASSGTGTSVYEQYF	TGTGCCAGCAGCGGAACCGGGACTAGCGTCTACGAGCAGTACTTC
.	.	TRBV7-2	TRBJ2-3	CASSSVVGDTQYF	TGTGCCAGCAGCTCGGTAGTCGGAGATACGCAGTATTTT
.	.	TRBV5-1	TRBJ2-5	CASSLARVSYETQYF	TGCGCCAGCAGCTTGGCCAGGGTATCATACGAGACCCAGTACTTC
.	.	TRBV30	TRBJ1-1	CAWNLNTEAFF	TGTGCCTGGAACTTGAACACTGAAGCTTTCTTT
.	TRBD1	TRBV6-5	TRBJ1-2	CASSWLGQGSLSYTF	TGTGCCAGCAGTTGGCTGGGACAGGGAAGTTTGAGCTACACCTTC
.	.	TRBV6-5	TRBJ2-7	CASSYGTGGAYEQYF	TGTGCCAGCAGTTACGGGACCGGAGGGGCCTACGAGCAGTACTTC
.	.	TRBV4-1	TRBJ2-2	CASTGWADVTGELFF	TGCGCCAGCACCGGTTGGGCAGACGTTACCGGGGAGCTGTTTTTT
.	.	TRBV30	TRBJ2-1	CAWSLRGLSSYNEQFF	TGTGCCTGGTCCCTACGGGGGTTAAGCTCCTACAATGAGCAGTTCTTC
.	.	TRBV27	TRBJ1-5	CASRLDLGEVIAIKPQHF	TGTGCCAGCAGACTAGACCTCGGAGAGGTTATAGCAATCAAGCCCCAGCATTTT
few	TRBD2	TRBV27	TRBJ2-1	CASTKHRGTSGVNEQFF	TGTGCCAGCACCAAGCACCGGGGGACTAGCGGGGTTAATGAGCAGTTCTTC
.	TRBD1	TRBV28	TRBJ2-3	CASSSPGQGGRTQYF	TGTGCCAGCAGTTCTCCGGGACAGGGGGGCCGAACGCAGTATTTT
.	.	TRBV5-6	TRBJ1-4	CASGPAGQGKEKLFF	TGTGCCAGCGGCCCGGCAGGGCAGGGGAAGGAAAAACTGTTTTTT
.	TRBD1	TRBV15	TRBJ2-1	CATSMTGTGEPEQFF	TGTGCCACCAGCATGACCGGGACAGGCGAACCTGAGCAGTTCTTC
.	TRBD1	TRBV5-6	TRBJ1-2	CASSRGTDNYGYTF	TGTGCCAGCAGCCGAGGGACAGACAACTATGGCTACACCTTC
.	.	TRBV6-1	TRBJ1-2	CASRGWGGYTF	TGTGCCAGTCGAGGATGGGGCGGCTACACCTTC
.	.	TRBV11-2	TRBJ2-5	CASSLGLGGTQYF	TGTGCCAGCAGCTTAGGCCTCGGGGGGACCCAGTACTTC
.	.	TRBV5-4	TRBJ2-7	CASSLNSYEQYF	TGTGCCAGCAGCCTTAACTCCTACGAGCAGTACTTC
.	TRBD1	TRBV6-5	TRBJ1-2	CASSYSRGQTSPYTF	TGTGCCAGCAGTTACTCCCGGGGACAGACGAGTCCATACACCTTC
.	TRBD2	TRBV7-9	TRBJ2-5	CASSSTLARETQYF	TGTGCCAGCAGCTCTACACTAGCGAGAGAGACCCAGTACTTC
.	.	TRBV5-5	TRBJ1-4	CASSLYNRANEKLFF	TGTGCCAGCAGCTTGTATAACAGGGCTAATGAAAAACTGTTTTTT